Listed here are 5 T cell receptor beta chains from one sample, sequenced in a study of CD8+ T cells in alopecia areata. Stated treatment: oral pan-JAK inhibitor, 5-10 mg twice daily. Sequencing used cDNA as its template, made by extracting RNA and reverse transcribing it. Data came from immunoSEQ multiplex PCR; TCRdb stores just in-frame clones and leaves some out. The sample carries about 94,000 clones, approximately 70% recorded once. This sample comprised CD8+ T cells sorted from blood, obtained at approximately week 42, from a patient treated with tofacitinib. The receptors derive from a human donor with alopecia areata.

A word on this clone: An end of the junction does not agree with germline; a read error may underlie this. The genes are TRBV12-5 and TRBJ2-5; a weak D match, TRBD2 (5 bases). The CDR3 runs 11 residues. Germline values: CDR1 LGHNT, CDR2 FRNRAP. CDR3 nucleotide sequence: TGTGCTAGTGGTTTTTCACCGCGGGTAGACTTC. The encoded protein is CASGFSPRVDF.

This rearrangement joins TRBV7-2 to TRBJ1-3; D is unresolved. The CDR3 consists of 15 residues. CDR1 SGHTA and CDR2 FQGNSA come from the germline V gene. Trimming took off 5 bases at V and 8 bases at J, with 19 bases between the two ends. This CDR3 is CASSLPGDLGDTIYF. Here the CDR3 DNA reads TGTGCCAGCAGCCTTCCCGGGGATTTGGGTGACACCATATATTTT. Full variable domain (remainder filled in from reference TRBV7-2 and TRBJ1-3): GAGVSQSPSNKVTEKGKDVELRCDPISGHTALYWYRQSLGQGLEFLIYFQGNSAPDKSGLPSDRFSAERTGGSVSTLTIQRTQQEDSAVYLCASSLPGDLGDTIYFGEGSWLTVV.

The V and J genes are TRBV4-3 and TRBJ2-7; a possible D gene is TRBD1 (6 bases). This CDR3 has 15 amino acids. The germline V gene has CDR1 LGHNA and CDR2 YSLEER. V was clipped by 0 bases and J by 2 bases, with 11 bases between them. The CDR3 is CASSQDLGHTYEQYF. CDR3 DNA sequence: TGCGCCAGCAGCCAAGATCTGGGACACACCTACGAGCAGTACTTC.

The chain couples TRBV5-5 to TRBJ2-5; D is undetermined. V lost 0 bases and J lost 5, with 11 bases in between. Germline CDR1 reads SGHKS; CDR2 reads YYEKEE (reference sequence). The CDR3 has 14 residues. CDR3 nucleotides: TGTGCCAGCAGCTTGGAGCTGGGCTTCGAGACCCAGTACTTC. It specifies CASSLELGFETQYF.

The rearrangement uses TRBV2 and TRBJ2-5; a possible D gene is TRBD1 (6 bases). The CDR3 consists of 15 residues. From germline, CDR1 is SNHLY and CDR2 FYNNEI. Trimming left V 4 bases short and J 2 bases short, with 14 bases between. The CDR3 coding sequence is TGTGCCAGCAGTGGACGGCAGGGGCTACAAGAGACCCAGTACTTC. It encodes CASSGRQGLQETQYF.